Each of the 9 T cell receptor beta chains below was sequenced from the same sample in a study of blood T cells in healthy people across ages. A second PCR of about 7 to 12 cycles used a sample-barcoded 5' primer and a J-beta primer mix. Using its own MiXCR run on the 5' RACE reads, TCRdb lists one record per CDR3 protein. The table has over 950,000 distinct CDR3 sequences, roughly two fifths seen once. The sample comprised blood. The receptor set was obtained from a man between 18 and 29 years old in good health.

The chain couples TRBV7-2 to TRBJ2-1; possible D gene TRBD2, 6 bases. Germline V gene lookup returns CDR1 SGHTA and CDR2 FQGNSA. Trimming cost V 8 bases and J 3 bases, with 23 bases left between them. The CDR3 runs to 17 residues. CDR3 DNA sequence: TGTGCCAGCGCTGGAGGAGGGGCTCCCTCACTCTACAATGAGCAGTTCTTC. As protein: CASAGGGAPSLYNEQFF.

This clonotype occurred a few times. The CDR3 is CATSRDRGQNTEAFF. CDR3 DNA: TGTGCCACCAGCAGAGATCGCGGGCAGAACACTGAAGCTTTCTTT. The chain recombines TRBV15 with TRBJ1-1; no definite D call. Between the trimmed V and J ends, which lost 0 bases and 1 base, there was a span of 9 bases. Germline lookup yields CDR1 LNHNV and CDR2 YYDKDF (reference sequence). The CDR3 is 15 amino acids.

In its sample, this clonotype was seen a few times. This chain uses TRBV7-9 with TRBJ2-7; 7 bases agree with TRBD1. The CDR3 has 13 residues. The V gene's germline CDR1 is SEHNR and CDR2 FQNEAQ (reference sequence). The V segment lost 2 bases and the J segment 5 bases; nucleotides outside the gene matches: 3. The CDR3 nucleotides read TGTGCCAGCAGCTTAAAGGGGGCTCACGAGCAGTACTTC. Translating gives CASSLKGAHEQYF.

J is TRBJ1-5 and V is TRBV20-1; D call uncertain. The V and J ends lost 1 base and 0 bases respectively, with 7 bases between them. Germline V lookup: CDR1 DFQATT, CDR2 SNEGSKA (reference sequence). CDR3 length equals 14 residues. For the CDR3, the DNA is TGCAGTGCTAGAGGCACAAATAGCAATCAGCCCCAGCATTTT. This codes for CSARGTNSNQPQHF.

The chain links TRBV7-2 to TRBJ1-4; D ambiguous. The CDR3 is made up of 13 amino acids. Trimming took off 5 bases at V and 4 bases at J, with 8 bases between the two ends. CDR1 and CDR2 from the germline V gene are SGHTA and FQGNSA. The CDR3 sequence: CASSADRNEKLFF. DNA for the CDR3: TGTGCCAGCAGCGCTGACCGTAATGAAAAACTGTTTTTT.

This clonotype was recorded once. CDR3 residues: CSVEAGVSGEKLFF. In nucleotides, the CDR3 is TGCAGCGTTGAAGCTGGGGTGAGTGGAGAAAAACTGTTTTTT. The chain uses TRBV29-1 and TRBJ1-4; no reliable D call. Germline values: CDR1 SQVTM, CDR2 ANQGSEA. V lost 1 base and J 8 bases, leaving 14 bases between the germline ends. The CDR3 covers 14 residues. Full variable domain (rest looked up from reference TRBV29-1 and TRBJ1-4): SAVISQKPSRDICQRGTSLTIQCQVDSQVTMMFWYRQQPGQSLTLIATANQGSEATYESGFVIDKFPISRPNLTFSTLTVSNMSPEDSSIYLCSVEAGVSGEKLFFGSGTQLSVL.

This chain connects TRBV5-6 to TRBJ1-5, with 10 nucleotides matching TRBD1. The length of the CDR3 is 15 residues. V dropped 3 bases and J dropped 6; count of bases not matched to a gene: 6. Germline values: CDR1 SGHDT, CDR2 YYEEEE. The CDR3 nucleotides read TGTGCCAGCAGCTCATCGGGACAGGGGATTCAGCCCCAGCATTTT. Protein product: CASSSSGQGIQPQHF.

This clonotype was counted only a few times. This chain joins TRBV4-1 and TRBJ2-1; D is unclear. The V gene lost 0 bases and the J gene lost 4 bases, with 13 bases spanning the gap. Germline V CDR1 and CDR2: MGHRA, YSYEKL. The CDR3 extends over 16 amino acids. CDR3 sequence: CASSQEPPRSYNEQFF. The CDR3 region has the DNA TGCGCCAGCAGCCAAGAACCGCCTAGGTCTTACAATGAGCAGTTCTTC.

This sequence joins TRBV2 and TRBJ1-2; D remains ambiguous. CDR3 length: 15 amino acids. Germline CDR1 reads SNHLY; CDR2 reads FYNNEI. V was shortened by 3 bases and J by 6 bases, with 17 bases between the two germline ends. CDR3 DNA: TGTGCCAGCAGTGAGAATAACCTTCAATACGATGGCTACACCTTC. This encodes CASSENNLQYDGYTF.